This T cell receptor beta chain stems from a study of blood T cells in healthy people across ages. CDR3 length equals 16 residues. Germline CDR1 reads LGHNA; CDR2 reads YNFKEQ. V was trimmed by 0 bases and J by 3 bases, leaving 15 bases between them. A J-beta primer mix and a sample-barcoded 5' primer were used in a second PCR of about 7 to 12 cycles. One entry per CDR3 protein results from TCRdb running MiXCR on the 5' RACE reads. The profile shows under 2,000,000 distinct CDR3 sequences, around 48% of them singletons. The sequenced material came from blood. The rearrangement links TRBV4-2 to TRBJ2-7; a weak D match, TRBD2 (5 bases). The receptor was isolated from a woman between 40 and 55 years old in good health. The CDR3 coding sequence is TGTGCCAGCAGCCAAGAACCGGGGATAAAGTTCTACGAGCAGTACTTC. This sequence encodes CASSQEPGIKFYEQYF.